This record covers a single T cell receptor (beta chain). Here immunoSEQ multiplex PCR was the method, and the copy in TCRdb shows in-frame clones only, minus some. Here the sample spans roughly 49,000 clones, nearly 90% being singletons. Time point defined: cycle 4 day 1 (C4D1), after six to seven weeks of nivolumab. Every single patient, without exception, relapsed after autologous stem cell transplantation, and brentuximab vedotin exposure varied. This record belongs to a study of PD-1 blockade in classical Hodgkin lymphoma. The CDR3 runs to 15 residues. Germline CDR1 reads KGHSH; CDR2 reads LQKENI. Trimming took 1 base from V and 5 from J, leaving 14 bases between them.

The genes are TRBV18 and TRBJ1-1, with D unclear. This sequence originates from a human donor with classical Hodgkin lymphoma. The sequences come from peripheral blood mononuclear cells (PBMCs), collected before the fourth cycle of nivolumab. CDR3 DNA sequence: TGTGCCAGCTCACCACAGGCGCAGGCTGAAACTGAAGCTTTCTTT. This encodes CASSPQAQAETEAFF.